A selection of T cell receptor beta chains follows, all from one sample in a study of shared clonotypes between healthy human individuals. The method was immunoSEQ multiplex PCR; TCRdb's version includes in-frame clones alone and lacks a portion of them. This sample has 1.4 million to 1.5 million clones, with more than 95% found just once. Specimen: naive CD4+ T cells sorted from blood. Receptors were obtained from a man aged 25 to 40 in good health. CDR3s include the opening cysteine and the closing phenylalanine or tryptophan. The order of the fields is V gene, D gene, J gene, clone size, CDR3 protein, CDR3 DNA. D genes are given only for firm matches. Size values are once, few and many counts, or a class for expanded clones, and some rows have none.

V: TRBV5-1
D: TRBD2
J: TRBJ2-2
size: NA
CDR3: CASSLTPSGRGSTGELFF
DNA: TGCGCCAGCAGCTTGACGCCTAGCGGGAGGGGGAGCACCGGGGAGCTGTTTTTT

V: TRBV5-1
D: NA
J: TRBJ1-5
size: NA
CDR3: CASRWSSNQPQHF
DNA: TGCGCCAGCAGATGGAGTAGCAATCAGCCCCAGCATTTT

V: TRBV19
D: TRBD1
J: TRBJ2-7
size: once
CDR3: CASSIEATGTGGYEQYF
DNA: TGTGCCAGTAGTATAGAGGCGACCGGGACAGGGGGCTACGAGCAGTACTTC

V: TRBV7-3
D: NA
J: TRBJ2-1
size: NA
CDR3: CASSLYPRKTGAYNEQFF
DNA: TGTGCCAGCAGCTTATATCCCCGTAAGACAGGTGCCTACAATGAGCAGTTCTTC

V: TRBV27
D: NA
J: TRBJ1-3
size: NA
CDR3: CASRLDTDSGNTIYF
DNA: TGTGCCAGCAGATTAGACACAGACTCTGGAAACACCATATATTTT

V: TRBV6-5
D: NA
J: TRBJ2-7
size: NA
CDR3: CASSRLTGYEQYF
DNA: TGTGCCAGCAGCCGTCTCACAGGCTACGAGCAGTACTTC

V: TRBV19
D: NA
J: TRBJ1-2
size: NA
CDR3: CASSTLRDLGYTF
DNA: TGTGCCAGTAGTACCCTGAGGGACTTGGGCTACACCTTC

V: TRBV6-6
D: NA
J: TRBJ2-1
size: NA
CDR3: CASSYSTELDNEQFF
DNA: TGTGCCAGCAGTTACTCGACAGAGCTTGACAATGAGCAGTTCTTC

V: TRBV28
D: NA
J: TRBJ2-6
size: NA
CDR3: CASSVDSSGANVLTF
DNA: TGTGCCAGCAGTGTCGACAGCTCTGGGGCCAACGTCCTGACTTTC

V: TRBV25-1
D: TRBD1
J: TRBJ2-1
size: NA
CDR3: CASSERTGAYNEQFF
DNA: TGTGCCAGCAGTGAACGGACAGGAGCTTACAATGAGCAGTTCTTC

V: TRBV29-1
D: TRBD1
J: TRBJ2-7
size: NA
CDR3: CSAGQGGLYEQYF
DNA: TGCAGCGCTGGACAGGGGGGCCTCTACGAGCAGTACTTC

V: TRBV19
D: NA
J: TRBJ2-7
size: NA
CDR3: CASSDRRNYEQYF
DNA: TGTGCCAGTTCCGACAGGCGAAACTACGAGCAGTACTTC

V: TRBV18
D: NA
J: TRBJ2-3
size: NA
CDR3: CASSPQGGTDTQYF
DNA: TGTGCCAGCTCACCCCAGGGAGGCACAGATACGCAGTATTTT

V: TRBV29-1
D: NA
J: TRBJ2-5
size: NA
CDR3: CSAGPGQETQYF
DNA: TGCAGCGCCGGCCCCGGGCAAGAGACCCAGTACTTC

V: TRBV25-1
D: TRBD2
J: TRBJ2-1
size: NA
CDR3: CASSDPLSPGRAFNEQFF
DNA: TGTGCCAGCAGTGACCCACTGTCCCCCGGGAGGGCGTTCAATGAGCAGTTCTTC

V: TRBV27
D: TRBD2
J: TRBJ2-1
size: once
CDR3: CASSLLLTGGFYNEQFF
DNA: TGTGCCAGCAGTTTATTGTTGACGGGAGGGTTCTACAATGAGCAGTTCTTC

V: TRBV5-1
D: NA
J: TRBJ2-6
size: NA
CDR3: CASSLVFLSLSGANVLTF
DNA: TGCGCCAGCAGCTTGGTTTTTCTTTCCCTCTCTGGGGCCAACGTCCTGACTTTC

V: TRBV14
D: NA
J: TRBJ1-1
size: NA
CDR3: CASSQSLNTEAFF
DNA: TGTGCCAGCAGCCAGTCTCTGAACACTGAAGCTTTCTTT

V: TRBV11-2
D: TRBD1
J: TRBJ2-5
size: NA
CDR3: CASSLRDRESKIQETQYF
DNA: TGTGCCAGCAGTTTACGGGACAGGGAAAGTAAAATCCAAGAGACCCAGTACTTC

V: TRBV5-4
D: NA
J: TRBJ1-3
size: NA
CDR3: CASSQPGQENTIYF
DNA: TGTGCCAGCAGCCAGCCGGGGCAGGAAAACACCATATATTTT

V: TRBV6-6
D: TRBD1
J: TRBJ2-7
size: few
CDR3: CASSRDRGRNEQYF
DNA: TGTGCCAGCAGCCGGGACAGGGGGAGGAACGAGCAGTACTTC

V: TRBV15
D: TRBD2
J: TRBJ2-1
size: NA
CDR3: CATSRGVASGRAVGYNEQFF
DNA: TGTGCCACCAGCAGAGGAGTGGCTAGCGGGAGGGCCGTAGGCTACAATGAGCAGTTCTTC

V: TRBV21-1
D: NA
J: TRBJ1-4
size: NA
CDR3: CASSVRVEPLWGKLFF
DNA: TGTGCCAGCAGCGTTCGAGTTGAGCCGTTATGGGGAAAACTGTTTTTT

V: TRBV18
D: NA
J: TRBJ1-5
size: NA
CDR3: CASSPKGWSFPNQPQHF
DNA: TGTGCCAGCTCACCTAAGGGGTGGTCCTTCCCCAATCAGCCCCAGCATTTT

V: TRBV6-4
D: TRBD1
J: TRBJ1-5
size: NA
CDR3: CASITLIRYRGRGQHQPQHF
DNA: TGTGCCAGCATTACACTAATACGATACAGGGGGAGAGGGCAACATCAGCCCCAGCATTTT

V: TRBV13
D: NA
J: TRBJ1-5
size: once
CDR3: CASSLFNDQPQHF
DNA: TGTGCCAGCAGCTTATTTAACGATCAGCCCCAGCATTTT

V: TRBV10-3
D: NA
J: TRBJ2-7
size: NA
CDR3: CAISESSVEQYF
DNA: TGTGCCATCAGTGAGTCTAGCGTTGAGCAGTACTTC

V: TRBV6-5
D: TRBD1
J: TRBJ2-7
size: NA
CDR3: CASSRDRGRNEQYF
DNA: TGTGCCAGCAGCCGGGACAGGGGGAGGAACGAGCAGTACTTC

V: TRBV27
D: NA
J: TRBJ1-1
size: NA
CDR3: CASSLSGMNTEAFF
DNA: TGTGCCAGCAGTCTTTCGGGGATGAACACTGAAGCTTTCTTT